A selection of T cell receptor beta chains follows, all from one sample in a study of blood T cell repertoires in COVID-19. Sequenced by immunoSEQ multiplex PCR; TCRdb stores in-frame clones only, minus some. The profile shows 200,000 to 300,000 clones, around 88% of them singletons. What was sequenced was PBMCs or T cells enriched from blood (not recorded which). All receptors derive from a woman in her forties with acute COVID-19. CDR3s include the opening cysteine and the closing phenylalanine or tryptophan. D genes are given only for firm matches. Clone size is not always given. Where it is, it says once, few, many or a class for expanded clones.

.	.	TRBJ2-5	16	TRBV18	TGTGCCAGCTCACCTAAAGCGGGCCTCGGGCAAGAGACCCAGTACTTC	CASSPKAGLGQETQYF
.	.	TRBJ1-1	15	TRBV27	TGTGCCAGCAGTGCGACCGGGACAATGAACACTGAAGCTTTCTTT	CASSATGTMNTEAFF
.	.	TRBJ1-5	14	TRBV7-8	TGTGCCAGCACCAAAAGCCAAACGGATCAGCCCCAGCATTTT	CASTKSQTDQPQHF
.	TRBD1	TRBJ2-5	15	TRBV5-1	TGCGCCAGCAGCTTGGTGAGGACAGGGGGGGAGACCCAGTACTTC	CASSLVRTGGETQYF
.	TRBD1	TRBJ1-5	15	TRBV6-4	TGTGCCAGCAGTAAAACGCAGGGGGAAAATCAGCCCCAGCATTTT	CASSKTQGENQPQHF
.	TRBD2	TRBJ2-1	15	TRBV5-1	TGCGCCAGCAGTCCTACCCTAGCGGGAGGGGTTGAGCAGTTCTTC	CASSPTLAGGVEQFF
.	TRBD1	TRBJ1-2	15	TRBV7-8	TGTGCCAGCACCAGAACAGGGGGCGCTTTGGGCGGCTACACCTTC	CASTRTGGALGGYTF
.	.	TRBJ1-2	12	TRBV19	TGTGCCAGTAGTACTGTTAACTATGGCTACACCTTC	CASSTVNYGYTF
.	TRBD2	TRBJ2-1	16	TRBV18	TGTGCCAGCTCACACGAACTAGCGGGGGGTTACAATGAGCAGTTCTTC	CASSHELAGGYNEQFF
.	.	TRBJ2-7	15	TRBV5-5	TGTGCCAGCAGCTTATCTTCTCGTATAGATTACGAGCAGTACTTC	CASSLSSRIDYEQYF
.	.	TRBJ1-2	15	TRBV5-6	TGTGCCAGCAGCTTGGGTGGACAGAAGGTCTATGGCTACACCTTC	CASSLGGQKVYGYTF
.	TRBD2	TRBJ2-3	17	TRBV7-3	TGTGCCAGCAGCTTAACGTGGGAGGGACCGACAACAGATACGCAGTATTTT	CASSLTWEGPTTDTQYF
.	.	TRBJ2-7	11	TRBV3-1/TRBV3-2	TGTGCCAGCAGCCAAGAACTCGAGCAGTACTTC	CASSQELEQYF
.	.	TRBJ1-2	15	TRBV7-8	TGTGCCAGCAGCTTAGAAGGACAGCTGAACTATGGCTACACCTTC	CASSLEGQLNYGYTF
.	TRBD2	TRBJ2-1	16	TRBV9	TGTGCCAGCAGCCCCCGGACTAGCGGGATCTACAATGAGCAGTTCTTC	CASSPRTSGIYNEQFF
once	.	TRBJ2-7	14	TRBV7-2	TGTGCCAGCAGCTTACGACTAGAGGGGTACGAGCAGTACTTC	CASSLRLEGYEQYF
.	TRBD1	TRBJ2-5	15	TRBV6-5	TGTGCCAGCAGTTTCCGGGACAGGGGGATGGAGACCCAGTACTTC	CASSFRDRGMETQYF
.	TRBD2	TRBJ2-5	15	TRBV7-2	TGTGCCAGCAGCCCACACCGGGGGGTAAAGAAGACCCAGTACTTC	CASSPHRGVKKTQYF
.	TRBD2	TRBJ2-3	18	TRBV5-4	TGTGCCAGCAGCTTGATGGGACTAGCGGGATCTAGCACAGATACGCAGTATTTT	CASSLMGLAGSSTDTQYF
.	TRBD2	TRBJ2-2	15	TRBV7-9	TGTGCCAGCAGTCAACTAGCGGGAATGACCGGGGAGCTGTTTTTT	CASSQLAGMTGELFF
.	.	TRBJ1-6	15	TRBV5-1	TGCGCCAGCAGCCCAAACCCCGCGACGGGTTCACCCCTCCACTTT	CASSPNPATGSPLHF
.	TRBD1	TRBJ1-2	13	TRBV27	TGTGCCAGCAGGCTGGGACAGAACTATGGCTACACCTTC	CASRLGQNYGYTF
.	.	TRBJ2-3	15	TRBV5-6	TGTGCCAGCAGCTTGGCCTCAGGGAGCACAGATACGCAGTATTTT	CASSLASGSTDTQYF
.	.	TRBJ2-3	13	TRBV6-5	TGTGCCAGCATGGCGACCGCGGCAGATACGCAGTATTTT	CASMATAADTQYF
.	TRBD1	TRBJ1-2	15	TRBV19	TGTGCCAGTAGTACCGGGACAGGGGGGGTCTATGGCTACACCTTC	CASSTGTGGVYGYTF
once	TRBD1	TRBJ1-2	15	TRBV11-2	TGTGCCAGCAGCTCTAACGGCAGGGGGCATGATGGCTACACCTTC	CASSSNGRGHDGYTF